The sequence of this TCR beta chain was determined in a study of T cells in Graves' hyperthyroidism and ophthalmopathy. What was amplified from RNA transcripts were TCR beta CDR3 regions. A first-round RT-PCR of the TCR CDR3 used the HTBI primer set. Each CDR3 protein gets one entry after TCRdb re-called the multiplex PCR reads with MiXCR. The sample has 300,000 to 450,000 distinct CDR3 sequences, 14% seen once; the top ten hold more than 9.5%. Per the germline V gene, CDR1 is KGHSH and CDR2 is LQKENI. CDR3 length: 12 residues. Trimming removed 5 bases from V and 2 bases from J, with 7 bases in between. This clonotype occurred many times.

The source of this sequence is an older woman with Graves' hyperthyroidism. The chain recombines TRBV18 with TRBJ2-7; tentative D call: TRBD1 (5 bases). The sample taken for sequencing was blood. The chain's CDR3 is CASSGQAYEQYF. CDR3 DNA sequence: TGTGCCAGCTCAGGACAAGCCTACGAGCAGTACTTC.